These 12 T cell receptor beta chains originate from one sample sequenced in a study of identical twins. TCRdb re-analysed the 5' RACE reads in MiXCR, keeping a single row per CDR3 protein. The sample contains some 730,000 distinct CDR3 sequences, around a sixth of which appear only once. The sample was also linked to a second study, of T cells expressing NK-cell markers.

The sequenced sample consisted of PBMCs. These receptors originate from a woman between 18 and 30 years old in good health.

The chain recombines TRBV4-3 with TRBJ1-6, with D unclear. The CDR3 sequence is 15 residues long. The germline V gene has CDR1 LGHNA and CDR2 YSLEER. V lost 0 bases, J lost 11 bases, and 14 bases lay in between. The CDR3 DNA is TGCGCCAGCAGCCAAGATTACGACGGGAAGGCACCCCTCCACTTT. Translating it yields CASSQDYDGKAPLHF.

This clonotype came up a few times. This rearrangement joins TRBV12-3 or TRBV12-4 to TRBJ1-2, with D possibly TRBD1 on 6 matching bases. The CDR3 spans 14 residues. V was pared by 6 bases and J by 2 bases, with 13 bases between. The CDR3 reads CASRPTGQNYGYTF. Here the CDR3 DNA reads TGTGCCAGCAGACCCACCGGACAGAACTATGGCTACACCTTC.

The CDR3 nucleotides read TGTGCCAGCAGTTTTCCCTCTGGTGGAACCCACCAAGAGACCCAGTACTTC. Its protein product is CASSFPSGGTHQETQYF. This chain uses TRBV12-3 or TRBV12-4 with TRBJ2-5; the D is unclear. The CDR3 extends over 17 amino acids. V was pared by 3 bases and J by 0 bases, with 17 bases between.

The chain links TRBV6-2 or TRBV6-3 to TRBJ2-7; 7 bases agree with TRBD2. With V trimmed by 6 bases and J by 6 bases, 8 bases remained unmatched. Germline lookup yields CDR1 MNHEY and CDR2 SVGEGT. This CDR3 is built from 13 residues. The CDR3 reads CASRTLAVREQYF. The CDR3 DNA follows: TGTGCCAGCAGAACCCTAGCGGTCCGCGAGCAGTACTTC.

The V gene is TRBV4-1, the J gene TRBJ2-2, with D perhaps matching TRBD1 (6 bases). The ends were cut back, 5 bases at V and 4 bases at J, with 17 bases in the middle. The germline V gene has CDR1 MGHRA and CDR2 YSYEKL. The CDR3 consists of 16 residues. The CDR3, as DNA: TGCGCCAGCAGCACTTGGGGCAGGGGCACCACCGGGGAGCTGTTTTTT. Amino acids: CASSTWGRGTTGELFF.

This clonotype was seen more than once but under ten times. The CDR3 loop reads CASSVGGFADTQYF. The CDR3 bases are TGTGCCAGCAGCGTAGGGGGCTTTGCAGATACGCAGTATTTT. V gene TRBV9 combines with J gene TRBJ2-3; weak D call: TRBD1 (5 bases). CDR1 is SGDLS, CDR2 YYNGEE, per germline. Between the trimmed V and J ends, which lost 0 bases and 4 bases, there was a span of 9 bases. The CDR3 is 14 residues long. Filled out from reference TRBV9 and TRBJ2-3, the complete variable domain reads DSGVTQTPKHLITATGQRVTLRCSPRSGDLSVYWYQQSLDQGLQFLIQYYNGEERAKGNILERFSAQQFPDLHSELNLSSLELGDSALYFCASSVGGFADTQYFGPGTRLTVL.

The CDR3 reads CATIGQSEAFF. DNA for the CDR3: TGTGCCACTATAGGGCAGAGTGAAGCTTTCTTT. The chain recombines TRBV6-5 with TRBJ1-1; no clear D. This CDR3 is built from 11 residues. Trimming took 10 bases from V and 7 from J, leaving 13 bases between them. Germline V lookup: CDR1 MNHEY, CDR2 SVGAGI.

This sequence joins TRBV7-2 and TRBJ2-1; perhaps TRBD2 as D (6 bases). The CDR3 has 16 amino acids. Deletions cut 5 bases from V and 4 bases from J, with 18 bases between. Germline V gene data show CDR1 as SGHTA and CDR2 as FQGNSA. The CDR3 nucleotides are TGTGCCAGCAGCCGAGAGACCGGGACTTTATACAATGAGCAGTTCTTC. Translated, it gives CASSRETGTLYNEQFF.

The V call is TRBV10-3, the J call TRBJ2-7; 7 bases are shared with TRBD1. This CDR3 spans 15 amino acids. V lost 6 bases and J lost 2; bases outside the gene matches: 10. The germline gives CDR1 ENHRY, CDR2 SYGVKD. CDR3 sequence (DNA): TGTGCCATCAGACGAGGGACAGAAGGAACCTACGAGCAGTACTTC. Translation gives CAIRRGTEGTYEQYF.

This clonotype was recorded a few times. The chain couples TRBV7-9 to TRBJ2-7; D is perhaps TRBD2 (5 bases). This CDR3 has 12 amino acids. In germline, CDR1 is SEHNR, CDR2 FQNEAQ (reference sequence). V gave up 6 bases and J gave up 11 bases, with 17 bases separating them. CDR3 coding DNA: TGTGCCAGCAGTTTCAAAAGGGAGCAGGAGTACTTC. It specifies CASSFKREQEYF.

In this sample, this clonotype turned up a few times. The chain employs TRBV5-1 and TRBJ2-1; TRBD2 agrees at 8 bases. The CDR3 has 15 amino acids. The V segment lost 7 bases and the J segment 9 bases; nucleotides outside the gene matches: 15. Per the germline V gene, CDR1 is SGHRS and CDR2 is YFSETQ. For the CDR3, the DNA is TGCGCCAGCCACTACTCAGCGGGAGTAGGTAGTGAGCAGTTCTTC. This sequence encodes CASHYSAGVGSEQFF.

This clonotype was recorded a few times. The chain combines TRBV7-2 with TRBJ2-7, with TRBD1 matching 8 bases. Per germline, CDR1 SGHTA and CDR2 FQGNSA. CDR3 size: 13 residues. The ends lost 3 bases at V and 7 bases at J; junction bases unmatched: 5. Here the CDR3 DNA reads TGTGCCAGCAGCTTCCAGGGGGCGGGGGAGCAGTACTTC. Its protein product is CASSFQGAGEQYF. The full variable domain, completed using reference TRBV7-2 and TRBJ2-7, is GAGVSQSPSNKVTEKGKDVELRCDPISGHTALYWYRQSLGQGLEFLIYFQGNSAPDKSGLPSDRFSAERTGGSVSTLTIQRTQQEDSAVYLCASSFQGAGEQYFGPGTRLTVT.